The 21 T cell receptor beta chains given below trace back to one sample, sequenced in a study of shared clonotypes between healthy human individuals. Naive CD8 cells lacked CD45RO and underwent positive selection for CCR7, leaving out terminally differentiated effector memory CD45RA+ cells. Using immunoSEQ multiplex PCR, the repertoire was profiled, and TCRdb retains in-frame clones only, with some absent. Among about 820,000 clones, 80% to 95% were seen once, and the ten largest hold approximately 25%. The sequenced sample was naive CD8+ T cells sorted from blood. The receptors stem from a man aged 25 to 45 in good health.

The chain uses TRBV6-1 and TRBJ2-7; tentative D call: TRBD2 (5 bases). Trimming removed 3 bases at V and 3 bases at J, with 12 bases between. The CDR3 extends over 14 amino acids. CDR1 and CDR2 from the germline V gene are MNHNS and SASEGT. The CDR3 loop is CASSEEVWGYEQYF. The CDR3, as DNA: TGTGCCAGCAGTGAGGAGGTTTGGGGCTACGAGCAGTACTTC.

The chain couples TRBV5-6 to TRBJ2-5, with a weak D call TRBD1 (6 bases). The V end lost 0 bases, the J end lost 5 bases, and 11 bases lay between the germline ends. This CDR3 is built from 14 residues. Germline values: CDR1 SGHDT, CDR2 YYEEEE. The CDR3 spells CASSLALQGETQYF. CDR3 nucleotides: TGTGCCAGCAGCTTGGCCCTTCAGGGGGAGACCCAGTACTTC.

The CDR3 region has the DNA TGTGCCAGCAGCTTATTTGGGGAGTCTAGCGGGAGATACGAGCAGTACTTC. The encoded protein is CASSLFGESSGRYEQYF. The chain is built from TRBV7-9 and TRBJ2-7, with 10 bases identical to TRBD2. From germline, CDR1 is SEHNR and CDR2 FQNEAQ (reference sequence). V lost 2 bases, J lost 4 bases, and 11 bases stayed unmatched. The CDR3 is 17 residues long.

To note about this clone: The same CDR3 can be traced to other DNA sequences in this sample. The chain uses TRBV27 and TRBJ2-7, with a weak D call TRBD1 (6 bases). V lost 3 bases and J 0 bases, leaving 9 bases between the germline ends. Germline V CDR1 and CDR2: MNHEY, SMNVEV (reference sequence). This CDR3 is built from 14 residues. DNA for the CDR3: TGTGCCAGCAGTTTGAAAGGGGGCTCCTACGAGCAGTACTTC. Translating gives CASSLKGGSYEQYF.

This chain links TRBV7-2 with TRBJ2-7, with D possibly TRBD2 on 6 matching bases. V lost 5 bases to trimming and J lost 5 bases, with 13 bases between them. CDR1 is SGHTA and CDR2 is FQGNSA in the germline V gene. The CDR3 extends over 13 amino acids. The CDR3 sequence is CASSMRRGDEQYF. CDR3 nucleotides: TGTGCCAGCAGCATGCGGAGGGGAGACGAGCAGTACTTC.

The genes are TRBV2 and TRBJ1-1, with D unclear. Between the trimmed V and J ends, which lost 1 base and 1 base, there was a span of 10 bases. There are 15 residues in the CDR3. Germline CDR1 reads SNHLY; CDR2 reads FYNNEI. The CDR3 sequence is CASSEGRSGNTEAFF. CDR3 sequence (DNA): TGTGCCAGCAGTGAAGGAAGGAGCGGGAACACTGAAGCTTTCTTT.

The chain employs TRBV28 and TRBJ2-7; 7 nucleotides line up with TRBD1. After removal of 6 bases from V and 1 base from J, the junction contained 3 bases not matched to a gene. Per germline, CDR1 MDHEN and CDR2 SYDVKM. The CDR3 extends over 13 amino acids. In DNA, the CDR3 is TGTGCCAGCAGCGCGACAGGGTCCTACGAGCAGTACTTC. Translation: CASSATGSYEQYF. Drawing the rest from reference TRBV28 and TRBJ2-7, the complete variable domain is DVKVTQSSRYLVKRTGEKVFLECVQDMDHENMFWYRQDPGLGLRLIYFSYDVKMKEKGDIPEGYSVSREKKERFSLILESASTNQTSMYLCASSATGSYEQYFGPGTRLTVT.

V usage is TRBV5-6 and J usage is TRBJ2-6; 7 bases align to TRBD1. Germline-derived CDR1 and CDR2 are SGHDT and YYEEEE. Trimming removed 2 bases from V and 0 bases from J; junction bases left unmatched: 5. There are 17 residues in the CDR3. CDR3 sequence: CASSLQGLSSGANVLTF. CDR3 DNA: TGTGCCAGCAGCTTACAGGGGCTTAGCTCTGGGGCCAACGTCCTGACTTTC.

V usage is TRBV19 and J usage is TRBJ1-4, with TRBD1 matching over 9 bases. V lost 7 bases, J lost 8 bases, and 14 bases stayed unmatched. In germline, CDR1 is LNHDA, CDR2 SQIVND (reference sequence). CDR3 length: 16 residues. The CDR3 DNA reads TGTGCCAGTAAGGACAGGGGTTTGGACTTCAACGAAAAACTGTTTTTT. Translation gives CASKDRGLDFNEKLFF.

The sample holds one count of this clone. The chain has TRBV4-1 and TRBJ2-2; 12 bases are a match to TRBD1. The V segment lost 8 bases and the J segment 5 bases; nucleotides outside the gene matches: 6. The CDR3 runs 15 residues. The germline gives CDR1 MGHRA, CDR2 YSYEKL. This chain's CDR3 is CASAGTGGWTGELFF. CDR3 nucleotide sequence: TGCGCCAGCGCCGGGACAGGGGGCTGGACCGGGGAGCTGTTTTTT.

CDR3 region: CASSLAEGHPYNEQFF. For the CDR3, the DNA is TGTGCCAGCAGCTTAGCTGAGGGACATCCCTACAATGAGCAGTTCTTC. This sequence joins TRBV7-2 and TRBJ2-1; maybe TRBD1 (6 bases). Germline V gene sequence: CDR1 SGHTA, CDR2 FQGNSA. V was cut by 0 bases and J by 2 bases, with 11 bases left in between. This CDR3 spans 16 amino acids.

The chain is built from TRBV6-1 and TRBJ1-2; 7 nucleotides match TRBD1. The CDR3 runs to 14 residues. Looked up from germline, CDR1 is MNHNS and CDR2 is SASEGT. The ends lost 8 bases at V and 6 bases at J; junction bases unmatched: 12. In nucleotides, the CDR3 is TGTGCCAGCTCCGAAGGACTCAGGGGGGATGGCTACACCTTC. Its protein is CASSEGLRGDGYTF.

CDR3 loop: CASSESSDNTGELFF. DNA of the CDR3: TGCGCCAGCAGTGAGTCTTCAGATAACACCGGGGAGCTGTTTTTT. J is TRBJ2-2 and V is TRBV10-1; D is unresolved. With 0 bases removed from V and 2 bases from J, the gap between germline ends came to 7 bases. Germline CDR1 reads WNHNN; CDR2 reads SYGVQD (reference sequence). The CDR3 has 15 residues.

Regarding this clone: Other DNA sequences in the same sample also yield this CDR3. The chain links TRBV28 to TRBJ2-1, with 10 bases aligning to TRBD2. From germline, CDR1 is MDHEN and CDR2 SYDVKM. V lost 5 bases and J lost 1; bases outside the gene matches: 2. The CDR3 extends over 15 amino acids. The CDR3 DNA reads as TGTGCCAGCAGTCCTAGCGGGAGTTCCTACAATGAGCAGTTCTTC. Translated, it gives CASSPSGSSYNEQFF.

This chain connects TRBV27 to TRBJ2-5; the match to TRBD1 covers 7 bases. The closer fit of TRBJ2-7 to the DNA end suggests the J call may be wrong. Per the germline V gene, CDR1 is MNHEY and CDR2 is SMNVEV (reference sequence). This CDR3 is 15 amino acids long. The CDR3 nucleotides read TGTGCCAGCAGTTTATCGGTGCAGGGGGCCTACGAGCAGTACTTC. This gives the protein CASSLSVQGAYEQYF.

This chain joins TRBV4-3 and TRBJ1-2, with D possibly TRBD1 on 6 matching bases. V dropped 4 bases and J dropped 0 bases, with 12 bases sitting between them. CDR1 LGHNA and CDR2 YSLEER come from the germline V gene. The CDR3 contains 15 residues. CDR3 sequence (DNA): TGCGCCAGCAGCCCTTTACAGGGCTCTAACTATGGCTACACCTTC. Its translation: CASSPLQGSNYGYTF.

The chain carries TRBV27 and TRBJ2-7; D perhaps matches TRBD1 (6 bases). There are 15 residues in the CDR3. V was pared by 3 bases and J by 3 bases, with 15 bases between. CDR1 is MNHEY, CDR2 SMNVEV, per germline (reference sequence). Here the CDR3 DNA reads TGTGCCAGCAGTTTCGTCCGGGACAAGATCTACGAGCAGTACTTC. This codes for CASSFVRDKIYEQYF.

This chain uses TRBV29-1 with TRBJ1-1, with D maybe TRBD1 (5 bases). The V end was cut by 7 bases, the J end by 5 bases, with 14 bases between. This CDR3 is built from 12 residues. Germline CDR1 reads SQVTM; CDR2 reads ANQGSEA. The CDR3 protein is CSAEAGQTEAFF. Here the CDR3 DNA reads TGCAGCGCAGAGGCAGGGCAGACTGAAGCTTTCTTT.

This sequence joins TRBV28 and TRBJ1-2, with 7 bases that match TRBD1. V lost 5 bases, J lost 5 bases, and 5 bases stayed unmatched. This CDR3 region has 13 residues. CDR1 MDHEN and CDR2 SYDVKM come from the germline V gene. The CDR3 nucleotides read TGTGCCAGCAGTCCCGACAGGGCTTATGGCTACACCTTC. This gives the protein CASSPDRAYGYTF.

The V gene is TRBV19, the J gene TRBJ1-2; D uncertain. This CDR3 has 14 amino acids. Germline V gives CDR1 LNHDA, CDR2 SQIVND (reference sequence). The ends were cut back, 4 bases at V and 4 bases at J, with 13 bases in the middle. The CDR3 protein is CASSSPGGVYGYTF. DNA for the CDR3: TGTGCCAGTAGTAGCCCCGGCGGGGTCTATGGCTACACCTTC.

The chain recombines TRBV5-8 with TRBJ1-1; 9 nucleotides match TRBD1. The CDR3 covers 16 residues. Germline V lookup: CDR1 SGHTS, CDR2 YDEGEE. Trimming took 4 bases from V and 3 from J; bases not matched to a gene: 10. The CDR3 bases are TGTGCCAGCAGCCCGAACAGGGGGCGCCGGGACACTGAAGCTTTCTTT. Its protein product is CASSPNRGRRDTEAFF.